The TCR beta chain under discussion was sequenced for a study of T cell changes during pregnancy in multiple sclerosis. CDR3 size: 16 residues. CDR1 and CDR2 from the germline V gene are SSHAT and FNYEAQ (reference sequence). The protocol was immunoSEQ multiplex PCR, while the TCRdb copy is restricted to in-frame clones and leaves out a portion. Among about 110,000 clones listed, about 89% were seen once. As concerns this clone: One end of the junction does not line up with germline, which may come from a read error.

The specimen was peripheral blood, collected after pregnancy. V and J are TRBV7-7 and TRBJ2-7, with 7 bases lining up with TRBD1. This receptor was taken from a female donor with multiple sclerosis, enrolled in a pregnancy study. CDR3 coding DNA: TGTGCTAGCAGCTTAGTCTACCCGGGACAGAAATACGAGCAGTACTTC. It yields the protein CASSLVYPGQKYEQYF.